This entry lists 17 T cell receptor beta chains sequenced from one sample in a study of human T cells and chemical hapten exposure. Time point described: patch test 3, about 24 weeks after DPC sensitization. Sample treatment: therapeutic diphenylcyclopropenone sensitization with weekly scalp DPC. One entry per CDR3 protein, called by TCRdb with MiXCR from the RACE reads. The table has 25,000 to 35,000 distinct CDR3 sequences, about 5.6% seen once. Sample: whole blood, taken in connection with sensitization to the hapten diphenylcyclopropenone (DPC). The receptors here all came from a young man with alopecia areata. Some clones in this sample may be carry-over from other donors' samples.

This clonotype was observed many times. The V call is TRBV6-1, the J call TRBJ1-1; 8 nucleotides match TRBD1. This CDR3 is 13 amino acids long. CDR1 and CDR2 (germline): MNHNS, SASEGT. V lost 8 bases and J lost 5; bases outside the gene matches: 7. The CDR3 DNA follows: TGTGCCAGCGGAGACAGGGGTTTAACTGAAGCTTTCTTT. It specifies CASGDRGLTEAFF.

This clonotype was seen a few times. The chain links TRBV29-1 to TRBJ1-2, with a possible D match to TRBD1 (6 bases). The CDR3 runs to 13 residues. Germline V gene data show CDR1 as SQVTM and CDR2 as ANQGSEA. Trimming pared 3 bases from V and 4 bases from J, leaving 12 bases between. CDR3 nucleotides: TGCAGCGTTGACAGTGGGGGCGGCTATGGCTACACCTTC. It yields the protein CSVDSGGGYGYTF.

This chain uses TRBV30 with TRBJ2-7; D remains unclear. Germline assignment: CDR1 GTSNPN and CDR2 SVGIG (reference sequence). The V gene lost 0 bases and the J gene lost 7 bases, with 7 bases spanning the gap. The CDR3 length is 11 residues. CDR3 in DNA: TGTGCCTGGAGTGTAAGTGTTGAGCAGTACTTC. It translates to CAWSVSVEQYF.

This clonotype occurred many times. The V call is TRBV27, the J call TRBJ2-7, with D tentatively TRBD1 or TRBD2 (5 bases each). Germline CDR1 is MNHEY and CDR2 is SMNVEV (reference sequence). This CDR3 is built from 13 residues. V lost 9 bases and J lost 1, with 13 bases in between. The CDR3 region has the DNA TGTGCCAGTTCCGGGACGGGGTCCTACGAGCAGTACTTC. Translating gives CASSGTGSYEQYF.

This clonotype showed up many times. The chain links TRBV7-2 to TRBJ2-3; 10 nucleotides line up with TRBD2. The junction had 3 bases not matched to a gene; V was cut back by 5 bases and J by 1 base. In germline, CDR1 is SGHTA, CDR2 FQGNSA. The CDR3 covers 15 residues. In DNA form, the CDR3 reads TGTGCCAGCAGCCACGGGACTAGCGGCACAGATACGCAGTATTTT. This translates into CASSHGTSGTDTQYF.

This clonotype has ten or more counts. This chain uses TRBV27 with TRBJ2-5; D is uncertain. The CDR3 spans 14 residues. In germline, CDR1 is MNHEY, CDR2 SMNVEV (reference sequence). V was pared by 2 bases and J by 5 bases, with 12 bases between. In nucleotides, the CDR3 is TGTGCCAGCAGTTTAATCCCCCTGGCGGAGACCCAGTACTTC. Translated, it gives CASSLIPLAETQYF.

This clonotype occurred many times. This chain connects TRBV11-2 to TRBJ1-1; no clear D gene. Germline CDR1 is SGHAT and CDR2 is FQNNGV. Between the trimmed V and J ends, which lost 5 bases and 4 bases, there was a span of 11 bases. There are 13 residues in the CDR3. CDR3 in DNA: TGTGCCAGCAGCCCACCAGTAGCCACTGAAGCTTTCTTT. It encodes CASSPPVATEAFF.

In its sample, this clonotype was seen many times. This chain links TRBV18 with TRBJ2-2; D could derive from TRBD1 or TRBD2 (5 bases each). Germline loops: CDR1 KGHSH, CDR2 LQKENI. CDR3 size: 13 residues. Trimming stripped 0 bases from V and 6 bases from J, with 5 bases between. CDR3: CASSPPGAGELFF. As DNA, the CDR3 is TGTGCCAGCTCACCACCGGGGGCCGGGGAGCTGTTTTTT.

This clonotype was counted ten times or more. This chain links TRBV3-1 with TRBJ1-2, with 7 bases identical to TRBD1. V shed 5 bases and J 0 bases; nucleotides not matched to a gene: 9. The CDR3 spans 16 residues. Per germline, CDR1 LGHDT and CDR2 YNNKEL (reference sequence). CDR3 amino acids: CASSDYGQAANYGYTF. The DNA for the CDR3 is TGTGCCAGCAGCGATTACGGACAGGCAGCTAACTATGGCTACACCTTC.

At least ten counts were recorded for this clonotype. V gene TRBV7-9 combines with J gene TRBJ1-2; 10 bases line up with TRBD1. CDR3 length: 15 amino acids. Losses at the gene ends were 5 bases for V and 4 bases for J; bases not matched to a gene: 7. CDR1 SEHNR and CDR2 FQNEAQ come from the germline V gene (reference sequence). CDR3 sequence: CASSPSTGGIYGYTF. The CDR3 DNA is TGTGCCAGCAGCCCCTCGACAGGGGGCATCTATGGCTACACCTTC.

The chain links TRBV6-1 to TRBJ2-3, with 8 bases matching TRBD1. The CDR3 runs to 13 residues. Trimming removed 5 bases from V and 4 bases from J; junction bases left unmatched: 2. Germline CDR1 MNHNS, CDR2 SASEGT. The CDR3 DNA follows: TGTGCCAGCAGTCAGGACAGGGCAGATACGCAGTATTTT. Translating gives CASSQDRADTQYF.

In this sample, this clonotype turned up many times. V gene TRBV7-9 combines with J gene TRBJ2-7; D remains unclear. Trimming shortened V by 4 bases and J by 2 bases, and 12 bases separated the two germline ends. This CDR3 region has 14 residues. CDR1 is SEHNR, CDR2 FQNEAQ, per germline (reference sequence). CDR3 amino acids: CASSSPGKAYEQYF. CDR3 in DNA: TGTGCCAGCAGCTCCCCGGGCAAAGCCTACGAGCAGTACTTC.

Ten or more counts support this clonotype. J is TRBJ2-3 and V is TRBV7-2, with 9 nucleotides matching TRBD1. Germline V CDR1 and CDR2: SGHTA, FQGNSA. V shed 5 bases and J 5 bases; nucleotides not matched to a gene: 8. The length of the CDR3 is 15 residues. CDR3 protein: CASSPRQGVGDTQYF. DNA of the CDR3: TGTGCCAGCAGCCCAAGACAGGGGGTGGGAGATACGCAGTATTTT.

This clonotype appeared many times. The chain is built from TRBV7-6 and TRBJ2-7; D unresolved. V lost 5 bases, J lost 7 bases, and 15 bases lay in between. The CDR3 has 13 residues. Per the germline V gene, CDR1 is SGHVS and CDR2 is FNYEAQ. The CDR3 nucleotides are TGTGCCAGCAGCCGCGACCAGGTGAGGGAGCAGTACTTC. It specifies CASSRDQVREQYF.

The V gene is TRBV2, the J gene TRBJ1-6, with D unresolved. CDR1 and CDR2 from the germline V gene are SNHLY and FYNNEI. The CDR3 loop spans 15 amino acids. The V and J ends lost 6 bases and 10 bases respectively, with 19 bases between them. In DNA, the CDR3 is TGTGCCAGCAGCGGACGGATATCCCAGAGCTCACCCCTCCACTTT. It codes for CASSGRISQSSPLHF.

This clonotype showed up many times. V gene TRBV7-9 combines with J gene TRBJ2-1; TRBD1 matches 9 bases. The CDR3 is made up of 15 amino acids. The germline gives CDR1 SEHNR, CDR2 FQNEAQ (reference sequence). The J segment lost 4 bases and the V segment lost 1 base, leaving 2 bases of the junction unmatched. This CDR3 reads CASSLGDREYNEQFF. The CDR3 DNA sequence: TGTGCCAGCAGCTTAGGGGACAGGGAATACAATGAGCAGTTCTTC.

This clonotype has a count of ten or more. The chain combines TRBV15 with TRBJ2-7; D uncertain. The length of the CDR3 is 15 residues. Trimming stripped 5 bases from V and 0 bases from J, with 14 bases between. CDR1 and CDR2 (germline): LNHNV, YYDKDF (reference sequence). CDR3 sequence (DNA): TGTGCCACCAGCCCTCGAGAGCCGAGCTCCTACGAGCAGTACTTC. It specifies CATSPREPSSYEQYF. The variable domain in full, with the rest retrieved from reference TRBV15 and TRBJ2-7, is DAMVIQNPRYQVTQFGKPVTLSCSQTLNHNVMYWYQQKSSQAPKLLFHYYDKDFNNEADTPDNFQSRRPNTSFCFLDIRSPGLGDTAMYLCATSPREPSSYEQYFGPGTRLTVT.